This T cell receptor beta chain stems from a study of vaccination and CD4 T cells after COVID-19. Background on the study: Stimuli were overlapping spike peptide pools of SARS-CoV-2 and three common cold coronaviruses (HCoV-NL63, HCoV-OC43, HCoV-229E).

The treatment here: roughly 11-day PBMC culture with coronavirus spike peptide pools or control peptides (ViraFEST assay). An Oncomine TCR Beta short-read assay was used to sequence the DNA from cultured CD4+ T cells. TCRdb redid the calling of the PCR reads with MiXCR, one entry per CDR3 protein. The table shows about 10,000 distinct CDR3 sequences, with roughly three fifths occurring only once. V lost 3 bases to trimming and J lost 5 bases; unmatched junction nucleotides: 5. The germline V gene encodes CDR1 SGHRS and CDR2 YFSETQ. This CDR3 contains 14 residues. As for this clonotype: The antigen is undetermined.

Sequenced: CD4+ T cells from blood, cultured in vitro. The chain has TRBV5-1 and TRBJ2-5; TRBD1 matches at 9 bases. The TCR sequence derives from a human donor who had recovered from COVID-19. The chain's CDR3 is CASSSIGTGETQYF. In nucleotides, the CDR3 is TGCGCCAGCAGCTCTATCGGGACAGGGGAGACCCAGTACTTC.